These 8 T cell receptor beta chains were all obtained from the same sample, sequenced in a study of CD4 and CD8 cells across lung adenocarcinoma regions. MiXCR was run by TCRdb on the PCR reads, yielding one entry per CDR3 protein. This sample yields 3,000 to 4,000 distinct CDR3 sequences, of which around 62% are seen a single time; 15% to 20% belongs to the top ten. The sequencing input was CD4+ T cells from the margin of a lung tumor. These receptor sequences come from a male donor with lung adenocarcinoma. The CD4 and CD8 labels of this study may be unreliable.

The rearrangement joins TRBV7-2 to TRBJ2-4; no definite D call. In germline, CDR1 is SGHTA, CDR2 FQGNSA. The CDR3 is 16 amino acids. V lost 0 bases and J lost 0, with 9 bases in between. The CDR3, as DNA: TGTGCCAGCAGCTTAGCGCTGGGGTTAGCCAAAAACATTCAGTACTTC. Protein: CASSLALGLAKNIQYF.

The chain combines TRBV6-1 with TRBJ2-5; D possibly corresponds to TRBD2 (5 bases). V was clipped by 4 bases and J by 11 bases, with 11 bases between them. The CDR3 loop spans 11 amino acids. Germline V gene lookup returns CDR1 MNHNS and CDR2 SASEGT. The CDR3: CASSVAREQYF. The CDR3 DNA reads TGTGCCAGCAGTGTGGCGAGGGAGCAGTACTTC.

This clonotype was detected only a few times. The rearrangement uses TRBV4-3 and TRBJ1-2, with 8 bases lining up with TRBD1. CDR1 and CDR2 (germline): LGHNA, YSLEER. V lost 3 bases, J lost 5 bases, and 17 bases stayed unmatched. The CDR3 totals 18 residues. Here the CDR3 DNA reads TGCGCCAGCAGCCAGTCCTTGGGGGGGGCAGGGGGCGTGTATGGCTACACCTTC. Translation gives CASSQSLGGAGGVYGYTF.

The chain employs TRBV6-5 and TRBJ1-6; D remains unclear. CDR1 and CDR2 from the germline V gene are MNHEY and SVGAGI. The CDR3 covers 19 residues. V was clipped by 2 bases and J by 0 bases, with 17 bases between them. As DNA, the CDR3 is TGTGCCAGCAGTTACCTTGGCGCGGGCCAGAGCTCCTATAATTCACCCCTCCACTTT. This sequence encodes CASSYLGAGQSSYNSPLHF.

This clonotype is judged large (0.1 to 1%). This chain connects TRBV6-4 to TRBJ2-3, with TRBD2 matching 10 bases. V shed 0 bases, J shed 6 bases, and the junction held 0 bases outside the gene matches. The CDR3 sequence is 14 residues long. Germline V gives CDR1 MRHNA, CDR2 SNTAGT. The DNA for the CDR3 is TGTGCCAGCAGTGACTCTAGCGGGAGGGATACGCAGTATTTT. This gives the protein CASSDSSGRDTQYF.

The chain uses TRBV6-5 and TRBJ2-2; TRBD2 aligns across 11 bases. This CDR3 region has 16 residues. V was pared by 4 bases and J by 3 bases, with 4 bases of the junction left unmatched. Germline assignment: CDR1 MNHEY and CDR2 SVGAGI. CDR3 in DNA: TGTGCCAGCAGTTTCTCTAGCGGGAGGCACACCGGGGAGCTGTTTTTT. Encoded protein: CASSFSSGRHTGELFF.

The sample holds a few counts of this clonotype. This rearrangement joins TRBV11-1 to TRBJ2-1, with D perhaps given as TRBD1 or TRBD2 (6 bases each). The DNA matches TRBJ2-7 better at its end, which makes the J call doubtful. The length of the CDR3 is 16 residues. Germline assignment: CDR1 SGHAT and CDR2 FQDESV (reference sequence). The CDR3 loop is CASSPQEGGRSYEQYF. DNA of the CDR3: TGTGCCAGCAGCCCCCAGGAGGGGGGACGCTCCTACGAGCAGTACTTC.

This rearrangement joins TRBV6-1 to TRBJ2-1; D is tentatively TRBD1 or TRBD2 (6 bases each). The end of the DNA aligns better with TRBJ2-7, so the J call may be wrong. Germline V gene lookup returns CDR1 MNHNS and CDR2 SASEGT. This CDR3 is 15 amino acids long. Here the CDR3 reads CASSIHWGALIEQYF. CDR3 DNA: TGTGCCAGCAGTATCCATTGGGGGGCTTTGATCGAGCAGTACTTC.